This T cell receptor beta chain was captured by sequencing in a study of blood T cell repertoires in COVID-19. The data were produced by immunoSEQ multiplex PCR, yet TCRdb's version contains in-frame clones alone and is incomplete. The table has 200,000 to 250,000 clones, nearly 90% seen once. CDR1 is LNHDA and CDR2 is SQIVND in the germline V gene (reference sequence). The CDR3 is 12 residues long. V lost 3 bases to trimming and J lost 3 bases, with 5 bases between them. The chain carries TRBV19 and TRBJ1-1; D gene ambiguous. This clonotype was obtained from a man aged 25 to 40 who had recovered from COVID-19. The sequenced sample consisted of PBMCs or T cells enriched from blood (not recorded which). The CDR3 loop reads CASSIWHTEAFF. Written as DNA, the CDR3 is TGTGCCAGTAGTATCTGGCACACTGAAGCTTTCTTT.